This T cell receptor (beta chain) is from a study of a mutant IDH1 vaccine in newly diagnosed glioma. Assay used: immunoSEQ multiplex PCR; TCRdb lists only in-frame clones, some missing. The table lists roughly 84,000 clones, approximately 80% of them singletons, with 5.3% in the top ten. Described time point: baseline, week 1 (first vaccination visit). The treatment here: pre-vaccination baseline after standard-of-care therapy. The clonotype was recovered from a man in his forties or fifties with glioma. Some clones in this sample may be carry-over from other donors' samples. The sequencing here drew on PBMCs, taken from a glioma patient treated with radiotherapy, temozolomide or both.

In DNA form, the CDR3 reads TGTGCCAGCAGCGCGGACAGGTTCACTGAAGCTTTCTTT. Translated, it gives CASSADRFTEAFF. The chain combines TRBV7-9 with TRBJ1-1; 7 bases fit TRBD1. V dropped 5 bases and J dropped 4; count of bases not matched to a gene: 4. The CDR3 spans 13 residues. Per the germline V gene, CDR1 is SEHNR and CDR2 is FQNEAQ (reference sequence).